The clone carrying this T cell receptor beta chain was observed many times. Its antigen is undetermined. This entry is derived from a study of T cells in Graves' hyperthyroidism and ophthalmopathy. Among the patients, aged 18 to 65, hyperthyroidism was newly diagnosed and had lasted under 2 months. A patient was excluded if there was uncontrolled infection, other autoimmune disease, pregnancy or lactation. Study results and limitations: Progression to ophthalmopathy was predicted a median of 6.5 months early. Most thyroid-expanded clonotypes above 0.001 were also found in blood.

RNA transcripts provided the source from which TCR beta CDR3 regions were amplified. Primed by the HTBI set, a first-round RT-PCR was run on the TCR CDR3. TCRdb re-analysed the multiplex PCR reads in MiXCR, keeping a single row per CDR3 protein. The table lists a few hundred thousand distinct CDR3 sequences, about 15% of them singletons. Sample: blood. This clonotype was sampled from a woman between 25 and 40 years old with Graves' hyperthyroidism.

The CDR3: CASSYLGLADSTDTQYF. The DNA for the CDR3 is TGTGCCAGCAGTTACTTAGGACTAGCGGATAGCACAGATACGCAGTATTTT. The rearrangement uses TRBV6-5 and TRBJ2-3; 10 positions agree with TRBD2. The length of the CDR3 is 17 residues. The germline gives CDR1 MNHEY, CDR2 SVGAGI. Germline trimming cut 1 base from V and 0 bases from J; bases unmatched to any gene: 4.